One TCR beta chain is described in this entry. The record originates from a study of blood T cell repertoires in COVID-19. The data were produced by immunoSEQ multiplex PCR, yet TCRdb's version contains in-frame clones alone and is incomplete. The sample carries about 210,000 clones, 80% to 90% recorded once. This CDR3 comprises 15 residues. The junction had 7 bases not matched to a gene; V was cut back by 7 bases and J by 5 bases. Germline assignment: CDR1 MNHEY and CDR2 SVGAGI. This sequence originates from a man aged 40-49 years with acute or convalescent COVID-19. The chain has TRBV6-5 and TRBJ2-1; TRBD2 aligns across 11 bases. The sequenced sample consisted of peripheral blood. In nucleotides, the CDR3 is TGTGCCAGCATCAAACCGGGACTAGCGGACAATGAGCAGTTCTTC. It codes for CASIKPGLADNEQFF.